This TCR beta chain emerged from a study of shared T cell receptors in the human thymus. V was trimmed by 7 bases and J by 7 bases, leaving 14 bases between them. Germline CDR1 MNHEY, CDR2 SVGAGI. This CDR3 comprises 12 residues. The table came from immunoSEQ multiplex PCR; TCRdb's copy has only in-frame clones and leaves some out. This sample carries 500,000 to 850,000 clones, over 75% of them seen once, and the ten largest clones take 0.0094%. Another study also made use of these data, one on human thymus T cells. That investigation notes: The donor group consisted of healthy Finnish infants who were having corrective surgery for congenital heart defects. Thymic tissue was derived from resections collected during corrective heart surgery. Biased V and J segment usage appeared in thymus and peripheral blood. Unrelated people showed highly overlapping thymic repertoires, related research reported.

The sequenced material came from thymocytes. The genes are TRBV6-5 and TRBJ2-7; the D gene is possibly TRBD2 (6 bases). The sequence derives from a boy in the first two years of life with a congenital heart defect. CDR3 region: CASNRAGGEQYF. Here the CDR3 DNA reads TGTGCCAGCAACAGAGCCGGGGGAGAGCAGTACTTC.